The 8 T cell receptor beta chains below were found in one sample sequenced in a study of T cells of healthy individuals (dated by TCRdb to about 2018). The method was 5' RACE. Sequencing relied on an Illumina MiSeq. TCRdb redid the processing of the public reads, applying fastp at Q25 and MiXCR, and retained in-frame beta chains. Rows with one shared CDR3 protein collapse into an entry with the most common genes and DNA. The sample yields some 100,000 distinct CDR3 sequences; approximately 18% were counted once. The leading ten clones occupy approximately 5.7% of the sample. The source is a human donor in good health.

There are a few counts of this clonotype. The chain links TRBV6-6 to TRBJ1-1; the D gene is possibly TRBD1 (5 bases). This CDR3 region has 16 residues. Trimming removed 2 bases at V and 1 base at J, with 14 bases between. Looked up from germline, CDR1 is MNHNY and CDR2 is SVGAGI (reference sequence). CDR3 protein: CASSYHDGAGNTEAFF. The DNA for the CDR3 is TGTGCCAGCAGTTACCACGACGGGGCGGGGAACACTGAAGCTTTCTTT.

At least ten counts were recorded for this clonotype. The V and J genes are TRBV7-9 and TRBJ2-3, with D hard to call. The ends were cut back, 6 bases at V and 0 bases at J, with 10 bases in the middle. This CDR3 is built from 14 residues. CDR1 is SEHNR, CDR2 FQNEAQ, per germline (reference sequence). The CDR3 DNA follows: TGTGCCAGCAGAGGGCGGAGCAGCACAGATACGCAGTATTTT. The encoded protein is CASRGRSSTDTQYF. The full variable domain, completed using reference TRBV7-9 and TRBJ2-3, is DTGVSQNPRHKITKRGQNVTFRCDPISEHNRLYWYRQTLGQGPEFLTYFQNEAQLEKSRLLSDRFSAERPKGSFSTLEIQRTEQGDSAMYLCASRGRSSTDTQYFGPGTRLTVL.

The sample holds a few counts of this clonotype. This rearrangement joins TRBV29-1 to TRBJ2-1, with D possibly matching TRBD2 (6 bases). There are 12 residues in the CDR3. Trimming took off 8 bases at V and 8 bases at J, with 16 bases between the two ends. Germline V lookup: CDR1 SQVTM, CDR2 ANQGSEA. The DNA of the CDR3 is TGCAGCCTCCTAACCGGGGGTGATGAGCAGTTCTTC. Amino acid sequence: CSLLTGGDEQFF.

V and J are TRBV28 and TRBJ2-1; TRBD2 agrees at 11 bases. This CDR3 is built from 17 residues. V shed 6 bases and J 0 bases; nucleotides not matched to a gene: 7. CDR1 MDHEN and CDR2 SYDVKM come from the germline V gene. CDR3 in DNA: TGTGCCAGCAGCAGTGGGCTAGCGGGAGGCTCCTACAATGAGCAGTTCTTC. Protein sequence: CASSSGLAGGSYNEQFF.

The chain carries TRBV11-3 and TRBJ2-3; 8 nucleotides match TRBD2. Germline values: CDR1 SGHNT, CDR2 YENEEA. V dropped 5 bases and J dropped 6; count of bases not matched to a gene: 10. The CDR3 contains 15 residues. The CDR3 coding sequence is TGTGCCAGCAGCCCCGGGACTAGTACATCCGATACGCAGTATTTT. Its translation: CASSPGTSTSDTQYF.

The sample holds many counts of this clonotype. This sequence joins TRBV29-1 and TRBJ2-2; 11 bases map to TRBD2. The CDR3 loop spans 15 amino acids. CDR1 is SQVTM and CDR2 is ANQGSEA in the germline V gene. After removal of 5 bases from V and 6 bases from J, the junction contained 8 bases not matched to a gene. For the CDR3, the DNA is TGCAGCGTTTCGATTAGCGGGAGGGCCTCCGGGGAGCTGTTTTTT. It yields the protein CSVSISGRASGELFF.

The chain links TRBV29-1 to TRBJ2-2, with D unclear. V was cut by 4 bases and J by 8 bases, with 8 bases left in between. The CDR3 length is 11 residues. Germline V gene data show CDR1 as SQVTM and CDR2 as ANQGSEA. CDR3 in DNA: TGCAGCGTTGCGGGCAGTGGGGAGCTGTTTTTT. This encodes CSVAGSGELFF.

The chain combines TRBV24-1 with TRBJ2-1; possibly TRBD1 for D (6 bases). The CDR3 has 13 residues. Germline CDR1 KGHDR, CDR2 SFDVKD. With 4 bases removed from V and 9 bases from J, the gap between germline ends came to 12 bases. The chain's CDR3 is CATSEYRETEQFF. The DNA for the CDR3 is TGTGCCACCAGTGAGTACAGGGAGACTGAGCAGTTCTTC.